Below, 5 T cell receptor beta chains from the same sample are listed, as sequenced in a study of T-cell reconstitution after alpha-beta-depleted transplantation in children. Unique molecular identifiers were used to barcode this TCRbeta library. MiXCR, applied by TCRdb to the PCR reads, yields one record per CDR3 protein. The table includes a few hundred thousand distinct CDR3 sequences, about 12% detected once. Sequencing was performed on PBMCs from the stem cell graft donor, taken from the stem cell graft. All receptors come from a human donor who donated a stem cell graft to a child with combined immunodeficiency.

This clonotype was seen many times. The genes are TRBV7-9 and TRBJ2-4, with D possibly called TRBD1 or TRBD2 (5 bases each). V lost 7 bases and J 2 bases, leaving 12 bases between the germline ends. Germline values: CDR1 SEHNR, CDR2 FQNEAQ (reference sequence). The CDR3 contains 14 residues. CDR3 nucleotide sequence: TGTGCCAGCACTGTGGGGGAATCCAAAAACATTCAGTACTTC. This sequence encodes CASTVGESKNIQYF.

The chain carries TRBV6-2 or TRBV6-3 and TRBJ2-7; D unresolved. The CDR3 contains 12 residues. The V gene's germline CDR1 is MNHEY and CDR2 SVGEGT. The V end lost 2 bases, the J end lost 6 bases, and 8 bases lay between the germline ends. The CDR3 region is CASSYDPGEQYF. In DNA, the CDR3 is TGTGCCAGCAGTTACGATCCTGGCGAGCAGTACTTC.

The chain combines TRBV12-3 or TRBV12-4 with TRBJ1-6; D is unclear. The CDR3 consists of 14 residues. Trimming removed 2 bases at V and 9 bases at J, with 11 bases between. Here the CDR3 reads CASSLLGLSSPLHF. In DNA, the CDR3 is TGTGCCAGCAGTTTATTGGGGTTAAGTTCACCCCTCCACTTT.

The chain is built from TRBV9 and TRBJ1-2; 7 bases align to TRBD1. Germline values: CDR1 SGDLS, CDR2 YYNGEE. The CDR3 runs 15 residues. V was clipped by 3 bases and J by 5 bases; unmatched bases: 10. CDR3 sequence: CASSGTIGQDYGYTF. The CDR3 DNA sequence: TGTGCCAGCAGCGGTACTATCGGACAGGATTATGGCTACACCTTC.

The table lists this clonotype with a few counts. The chain couples TRBV30 to TRBJ2-1; 7 nucleotides agree with TRBD2. After removal of 0 bases from V and 7 bases from J, the junction contained 3 bases not matched to a gene. Germline assignment: CDR1 GTSNPN and CDR2 SVGIG (reference sequence). The CDR3 loop spans 13 amino acids. CDR3 sequence: CAWSVLGGNEQFF. The DNA for the CDR3 is TGTGCCTGGAGTGTGCTGGGGGGGAATGAGCAGTTCTTC. The full variable domain, its missing parts supplied by reference TRBV30 and TRBJ2-1, is SQTIHQWPATLVQPVGSPLSLECTVEGTSNPNLYWYRQAAGRGLQLLFYSVGIGQISSEVPQNLSASRPQDRQFILSSKKLLLSDSGFYLCAWSVLGGNEQFFGPGTRLTVL.